This TCR beta chain is from a study of identical twins. This clonotype was observed a few times. No antigen is known for it. Study-wide points: In cord blood, abundant beta clonotypes had fewer insertions; memory showed no trend.

MiXCR, run by TCRdb on the 5' RACE reads, gives a single entry per CDR3 protein. The sample includes 200,000 or so distinct CDR3 sequences, about a sixth seen only once; the top ten take 40%. Germline V lookup: CDR1 DFQATT, CDR2 SNEGSKA (reference sequence). V was shortened by 0 bases and J by 3 bases, with 9 bases between the two germline ends. This CDR3 is 13 amino acids long. The same sample was also studied in work on T cells expressing NK-cell markers. Per that paper: Seven HCMV-seropositive donors and one seronegative donor made up the eight sequenced donors.

The chain recombines TRBV20-1 with TRBJ2-7; perhaps TRBD2 as D (6 bases). The sample consisted of CD8+ T cells sorted from blood. This TCR was sampled from a young woman in good health. The CDR3 DNA reads TGCAGTGCTAGAGATGGGACTTACTACGAGCAGTACTTC. It yields the protein CSARDGTYYEQYF.